Shown below are 26 T cell receptor beta chains from a single sample sequenced in a study of control samples from healthy donors and cancer patients. The method was immunoSEQ multiplex PCR; TCRdb's version includes in-frame clones alone and lacks a portion of them. The data show roughly 100,000 clones, roughly 80% seen once. The sequencing sample was made of blood. The receptors originated from a woman in her 50s in good health.

CDR3 sequence: CASSILSGTYNEQFF. The CDR3 DNA reads TGTGCCAGTAGTATTTTATCAGGGACCTACAATGAGCAGTTCTTC. The V gene is TRBV19, the J gene TRBJ2-1; tentative D call: TRBD1 (5 bases). V was pared by 3 bases and J by 2 bases, with 11 bases between. The CDR3 length is 15 residues. Germline V gives CDR1 LNHDA, CDR2 SQIVND (reference sequence).

This clone appeared once. The chain links TRBV4-3 to TRBJ1-3; D possibly corresponds to TRBD1 (6 bases). From germline, CDR1 is LGHNA and CDR2 YSLEER. V shed 0 bases and J shed 7 bases, with 19 bases lying between them. The CDR3 runs to 17 residues. The CDR3 sequence is CASSQEHNRAVRNTIYF. The CDR3 region has the DNA TGCGCCAGCAGCCAAGAACATAACAGGGCAGTAAGGAACACCATATATTTT.

V is TRBV3-1 (or the pseudogene TRBV3-2) and J is TRBJ1-5; D may be TRBD1 (6 bases). The V and J ends lost 4 bases and 6 bases respectively, with 16 bases between them. Germline lookup yields CDR1 LGHDT and CDR2 YNNKEL (reference sequence). The CDR3 covers 15 residues. CDR3 sequence (DNA): TGTGCCAGCAGCCTACAAACGGGGGGCGGTCAGCCCCAGCATTTT. This codes for CASSLQTGGGQPQHF.

This clone was picked up a small number of times. The chain has TRBV28 and TRBJ2-7; tentatively, D is TRBD2 (6 bases). With 5 bases removed from V and 0 bases from J, the gap between germline ends came to 14 bases. This CDR3 region has 15 residues. Germline assignment: CDR1 MDHEN and CDR2 SYDVKM. This chain's CDR3 is CASSTPQLASYEQYF. The CDR3 nucleotides read TGTGCCAGCAGTACCCCGCAACTAGCCTCCTACGAGCAGTACTTC.

The chain uses TRBV2 and TRBJ2-5; D is unclear. The CDR3 contains 15 residues. V lost 9 bases to trimming and J lost 1 base, with 18 bases between them. Germline V lookup: CDR1 SNHLY, CDR2 FYNNEI. The CDR3 here is CASTKGRRLQETQYF. CDR3 nucleotide sequence: TGTGCCAGTACCAAGGGTAGACGACTCCAAGAGACCCAGTACTTC.

The J gene is TRBJ2-1, the V gene TRBV19, with 13 bases lining up with TRBD2. The CDR3 extends over 16 amino acids. The germline V gene encodes CDR1 LNHDA and CDR2 SQIVND (reference sequence). V was pared by 4 bases and J by 9 bases, with 9 bases of the junction left unmatched. The CDR3 spells CASSNPRTSGRGEQFF. The CDR3 nucleotides are TGTGCCAGTAGTAACCCTCGGACTAGCGGGAGAGGTGAGCAGTTCTTC. The full variable domain, rest sourced from reference TRBV19 and TRBJ2-1, is DGGITQSPKYLFRKEGQNVTLSCEQNLNHDAMYWYRQDPGQGLRLIYYSQIVNDFQKGDIAEGYSVSREKKESFPLTVTSAQKNPTAFYLCASSNPRTSGRGEQFFGPGTRLTVL.

J is TRBJ1-6 and V is TRBV28; no reliable D call. The germline V gene encodes CDR1 MDHEN and CDR2 SYDVKM. The CDR3 consists of 13 residues. V was clipped by 1 base and J by 8 bases, with 6 bases between them. The CDR3 coding sequence is TGTGCCAGCAGTTTATTCATCCATTCACCCCTCCACTTT. It yields the protein CASSLFIHSPLHF.

This clone was recorded a few times. CDR3 sequence reads: CASWRGGSPLHF. For the CDR3, the DNA is TGTGCCAGCTGGAGGGGAGGTTCACCCCTCCACTTT. The chain combines TRBV6-6 with TRBJ1-6; D is perhaps TRBD1 (5 bases). There are 12 residues in the CDR3. Germline V gives CDR1 MNHNY, CDR2 SVGAGI (reference sequence). The germline V and J ends were trimmed by 8 bases and 9 bases, with 11 bases remaining between them.

V usage is TRBV19 and J usage is TRBJ2-1; D not resolved. CDR3 length: 13 residues. CDR1 and CDR2 from the germline V gene are LNHDA and SQIVND (reference sequence). V lost 5 bases, J lost 1 base, and 6 bases lay in between. In DNA, the CDR3 is TGTGCCAGTAGTCCCCTATCCTACAATGAGCAGTTCTTC. Its protein is CASSPLSYNEQFF.

The gene calls are TRBV6-6 and TRBJ1-2; 7 positions agree with TRBD1. CDR1 and CDR2 from the germline V gene are MNHNY and SVGAGI (reference sequence). CDR3 size: 14 residues. Trimming at V came to 2 bases and at J to 6 bases, leaving 6 bases not matched to a gene. The CDR3, as DNA: TGTGCCAGCAGTTACGCGACAGGGTTGGATGGCTACACCTTC. Protein: CASSYATGLDGYTF.

The gene calls are TRBV5-1 and TRBJ1-3; TRBD1 matches at 9 bases. The germline gives CDR1 SGHRS, CDR2 YFSETQ. The CDR3 covers 14 residues. After removal of 2 bases from V and 4 bases from J, the junction contained 1 base not matched to a gene. DNA of the CDR3: TGCGCCAGCAGCTTCGGGACAGGGGGAAACACCATATATTTT. The encoded protein is CASSFGTGGNTIYF.

This chain connects TRBV9 to TRBJ2-3; D may be TRBD1 (6 bases). CDR3 length: 15 residues. V was clipped by 1 base and J by 5 bases, with 14 bases between them. Germline assignment: CDR1 SGDLS and CDR2 YYNGEE. CDR3 sequence (DNA): TGTGCCAGCAGCGTACAGGGGTCCTGGGAAGATACGCAGTATTTT. This encodes CASSVQGSWEDTQYF. The variable domain in full, completed from reference TRBV9 and TRBJ2-3, reads DSGVTQTPKHLITATGQRVTLRCSPRSGDLSVYWYQQSLDQGLQFLIQYYNGEERAKGNILERFSAQQFPDLHSELNLSSLELGDSALYFCASSVQGSWEDTQYFGPGTRLTVL.

This rearrangement joins TRBV10-3 to TRBJ2-1, with a possible D match to TRBD2 (6 bases). This CDR3 contains 16 residues. Germline CDR1 and CDR2: ENHRY and SYGVKD. The V and J ends lost 0 bases and 7 bases respectively, with 16 bases between them. DNA for the CDR3: TGTGCCATCAGTGAGTCTATCGGGAGAACCTTAAATGAGCAGTTCTTC. Its protein is CAISESIGRTLNEQFF.

The chain links TRBV19 to TRBJ1-3, with D unclear. The CDR3 is made up of 16 amino acids. V shed 3 bases and J shed 0 bases, with 12 bases lying between them. The V gene's germline CDR1 is LNHDA and CDR2 SQIVND (reference sequence). This CDR3 is CASSMVPTTSGNTIYF. The CDR3 nucleotides read TGTGCCAGTAGTATGGTTCCTACCACCTCTGGAAACACCATATATTTT.

The chain joins TRBV11-2 to TRBJ1-2; D remains unclear. Germline V gene sequence: CDR1 SGHAT, CDR2 FQNNGV. The CDR3 runs to 14 residues. Trimming took off 1 base at V and 7 bases at J, with 13 bases between the two ends. This chain's CDR3 is CASSLVASGGGYTF. The CDR3 coding sequence is TGTGCCAGCAGCTTAGTGGCGTCGGGAGGTGGCTACACCTTC.

The chain recombines TRBV7-2 with TRBJ1-1; 10 bases line up with TRBD1. The length of the CDR3 is 17 residues. With V trimmed by 0 bases and J by 5 bases, 9 bases remained unmatched. The V gene's germline CDR1 is SGHTA and CDR2 FQGNSA. CDR3 DNA sequence: TGTGCCAGCAGCTTAGCTGCGACAGGGGGCTTCGGTACTGAAGCTTTCTTT. It specifies CASSLAATGGFGTEAFF.

This chain uses TRBV5-8 with TRBJ2-5; 12 bases line up with TRBD2. Germline V lookup: CDR1 SGHTS, CDR2 YDEGEE. J was trimmed by 14 bases and V by 1 base; bases with no gene match: 6. The CDR3 spans 13 residues. The CDR3 here is CASSLRLAGGSYF. The CDR3 DNA sequence: TGTGCCAGCAGCTTGCGGCTAGCGGGAGGGTCTTACTTC.

CDR3 residues: CASSPGPADTQYF. Written as DNA, the CDR3 is TGTGCCAGCAGCCCGGGACCGGCGGATACGCAGTATTTT. The chain joins TRBV5-4 to TRBJ2-3; D may be TRBD1 or TRBD2 (5 bases each). Trimming stripped 4 bases from V and 6 bases from J, with 12 bases between. CDR1 and CDR2 (germline): SGHNT, YYREEE (reference sequence). The CDR3 is 13 amino acids.

V is TRBV5-6 and J is TRBJ1-3; a weak D match, TRBD1 (5 bases). The CDR3 has 14 residues. With 0 bases removed from V and 10 bases from J, the gap between germline ends came to 14 bases. Germline CDR1 and CDR2: SGHDT and YYEEEE. CDR3 nucleotide sequence: TGTGCCAGCAGCTTGGGGCTCTGGACACCTACCATATATTTT. Protein sequence: CASSLGLWTPTIYF.

The V gene is TRBV5-6, the J gene TRBJ2-1; 10 nucleotides match TRBD2. Per the germline V gene, CDR1 is SGHDT and CDR2 is YYEEEE. The CDR3 covers 15 residues. After removal of 5 bases from V and 3 bases from J, the junction contained 5 bases not matched to a gene. The CDR3 sequence: CASRHSGRNYNEQFF. In DNA form, the CDR3 reads TGTGCCAGCAGACATAGCGGGAGGAACTACAATGAGCAGTTCTTC.

V usage is TRBV7-9 and J usage is TRBJ2-5, with TRBD1 matching over 7 bases. The CDR3 sequence is 14 residues long. Germline values: CDR1 SEHNR, CDR2 FQNEAQ (reference sequence). Trimming at V came to 5 bases and at J to 2 bases, leaving 5 bases not matched to a gene. The CDR3 DNA reads TGTGCCAGCAGCCCAGACAGGGAACAAGAGACCCAGTACTTC. The encoded protein is CASSPDREQETQYF. The whole variable domain, remainder taken from reference TRBV7-9 and TRBJ2-5, is DTGVSQNPRHKITKRGQNVTFRCDPISEHNRLYWYRQTLGQGPEFLTYFQNEAQLEKSRLLSDRFSAERPKGSFSTLEIQRTEQGDSAMYLCASSPDREQETQYFGPGTRLLVL.

A few counts support this clone. V gene TRBV3-1 (or the pseudogene TRBV3-2) combines with J gene TRBJ1-6; possibly TRBD1 for D (5 bases). CDR1 and CDR2 from the germline V gene are LGHDT and YNNKEL (reference sequence). The CDR3 loop spans 16 amino acids. The V gene lost 4 bases and the J gene lost 3 bases, with 13 bases spanning the gap. Here the CDR3 DNA reads TGTGCCAGCAGCCCAACGACAGATATCTATAATTCACCCCTCCACTTT. This codes for CASSPTTDIYNSPLHF.

The chain carries TRBV2 and TRBJ2-1, with 8 bases matching TRBD2. Trimming cost V 4 bases and J 5 bases; bases outside gene matches: 4. The length of the CDR3 is 14 residues. The germline CDR1 and CDR2 sequences are SNHLY and FYNNEI. CDR3 loop: CASSGLAQNNEQFF. CDR3 bases: TGTGCCAGCAGTGGACTAGCGCAAAACAATGAGCAGTTCTTC.

The chain recombines TRBV12-3 or TRBV12-4 with TRBJ2-3; D ambiguous. CDR3 length: 13 residues. Trimming cost V 5 bases and J 3 bases, with 9 bases left between them. CDR3 sequence: CASSPPDTDTQYF. CDR3 bases: TGTGCCAGCAGTCCCCCGGATACAGATACGCAGTATTTT.

This clone showed up just once. V gene TRBV7-8 combines with J gene TRBJ2-2; a weak D match, TRBD1 (6 bases). V was clipped by 4 bases and J by 1 base, with 16 bases between them. The CDR3 is 17 amino acids. The germline gives CDR1 SGHVS, CDR2 FQNEAQ. The chain's CDR3 is CASSWPRGRGNTGELFF. CDR3 in DNA: TGTGCCAGCAGCTGGCCCCGGGGCAGGGGGAACACCGGGGAGCTGTTTTTT.

This clone was seen a single time. The rearrangement links TRBV21-1 to TRBJ1-4. TRBV21-1 is described as a pseudogene. The CDR3 loop spans 16 amino acids. The chain's CDR3 is CASSKDPESFNEKLFF. CDR3 DNA sequence: TGTGCCAGCAGCAAAGACCCGGAGAGCTTTAATGAAAAACTGTTTTTT.